This section outlines one T cell receptor beta chain sequence together with its context. Membership in each cohort depended on participant-reported clinical history. This specimen belongs to a study of blood T cell repertoires in COVID-19. TCRdb's table, derived via immunoSEQ multiplex PCR, lists solely in-frame clones and lacks some. Among about 270,000 clones listed, 88% were seen once. The sequenced material came from PBMCs or T cells enriched from blood (not recorded which). This TCR came from a woman aged 55-75 years in a cohort exposed to, infected with or recovered from COVID-19 (not recorded which).

As DNA, the CDR3 is TGTGCCATTGGGGAGGCGGGAGGGGTTAAGGATGAGCAGTTCTTC. Protein sequence: CAIGEAGGVKDEQFF. The V gene is TRBV6-5, the J gene TRBJ2-1; 9 nucleotides agree with TRBD2. Looked up from germline, CDR1 is MNHEY and CDR2 is SVGAGI. V dropped 10 bases and J dropped 8; count of bases not matched to a gene: 15. The CDR3 contains 15 residues.